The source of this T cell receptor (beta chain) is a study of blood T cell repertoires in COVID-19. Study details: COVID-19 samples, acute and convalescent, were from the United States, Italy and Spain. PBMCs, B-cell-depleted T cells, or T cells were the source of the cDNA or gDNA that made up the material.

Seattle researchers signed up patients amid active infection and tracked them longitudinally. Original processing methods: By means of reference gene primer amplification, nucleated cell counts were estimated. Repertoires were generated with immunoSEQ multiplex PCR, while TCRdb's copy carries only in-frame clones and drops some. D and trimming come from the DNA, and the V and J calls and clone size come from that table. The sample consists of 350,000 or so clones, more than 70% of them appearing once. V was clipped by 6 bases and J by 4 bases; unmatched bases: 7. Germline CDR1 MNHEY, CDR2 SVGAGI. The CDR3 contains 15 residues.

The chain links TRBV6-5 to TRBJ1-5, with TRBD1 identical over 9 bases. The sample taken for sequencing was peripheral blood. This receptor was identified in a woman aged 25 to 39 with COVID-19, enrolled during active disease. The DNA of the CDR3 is TGTGCCAGCAGCCAGGACAGGGGCCAGAATCAGCCCCAGCATTTT. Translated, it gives CASSQDRGQNQPQHF.